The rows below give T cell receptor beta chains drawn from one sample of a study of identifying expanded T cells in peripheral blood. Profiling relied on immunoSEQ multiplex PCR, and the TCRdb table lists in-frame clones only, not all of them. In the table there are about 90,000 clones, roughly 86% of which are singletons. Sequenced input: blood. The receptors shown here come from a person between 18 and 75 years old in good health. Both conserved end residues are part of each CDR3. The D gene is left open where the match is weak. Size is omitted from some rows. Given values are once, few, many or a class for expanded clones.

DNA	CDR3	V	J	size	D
TGTGCCAGCAGCTTCCCTGGAGGTCACCCCCCAGAGACCCAGTACTTC	CASSFPGGHPPETQYF	TRBV5-4	TRBJ2-5	NA	NA
TGTGCCACCTTAAGGGTTACTAACTATGGCTACACCTTC	CATLRVTNYGYTF	TRBV10-3	TRBJ1-2	NA	NA
TGCGCCAGCAGCCCAGGGGGGTCACAAGAGACCCAGTACTTC	CASSPGGSQETQYF	TRBV5-1	TRBJ2-5	NA	NA
TGTGCCAGCAGCACGTGGTCGAGGGGCACAGATACGCAGTATTTT	CASSTWSRGTDTQYF	TRBV5-6	TRBJ2-3	NA	NA
TGTGCCAGCAGTACCCCAGGGGCCCACGAGCAGTACTTC	CASSTPGAHEQYF	TRBV7-9	TRBJ2-7	few	NA
TGTGCCAGCAGCCTAAACAGGGGTTTATGGGACGAGCAGTACTTC	CASSLNRGLWDEQYF	TRBV7-3	TRBJ2-7	once	TRBD1
TGCGCCAGCAGCCCGACGGACTCGTTCCAGACCCAGTACTTC	CASSPTDSFQTQYF	TRBV5-1	TRBJ2-5	NA	NA
TGTGCCAGCAGCTTAGGTGGTCAGGGCGCTAACTATGGCTACACCTTC	CASSLGGQGANYGYTF	TRBV7-2	TRBJ1-2	NA	NA
TGTGCCAGCAATAAGCGGGGCACTGAAGCTTTCTTT	CASNKRGTEAFF	TRBV19	TRBJ1-1	NA	NA
TGTGCCGCTCAGGGGGGTAACCAGCCCCAGCATTTT	CAAQGGNQPQHF	TRBV10-3	TRBJ1-5	NA	TRBD1
TGCGCCAGCAGCTTGGTCGGGGGCCCCTCTGGAAACACCATATATTTT	CASSLVGGPSGNTIYF	TRBV5-1	TRBJ1-3	NA	NA
TGTGCCATCAGTGATAAGCGGAGGGGGCGCACAGATACGCAGTATTTT	CAISDKRRGRTDTQYF	TRBV10-3	TRBJ2-3	NA	NA
TGTGCCAGCAGTGAAGGGGCTTTGGGAAAAGCTTTCTTT	CASSEGALGKAFF	TRBV25-1	TRBJ1-1	NA	NA
TGTGCCAGCAGCCAAAAGCACTCAGGGGGCTACAATGAGCAGTTCTTC	CASSQKHSGGYNEQFF	TRBV4-2	TRBJ2-1	NA	TRBD1
TGTGCCAGCAGCCTTAGCGGGGGGCTTTCCTACAATGAGCAGTTCTTC	CASSLSGGLSYNEQFF	TRBV7-3	TRBJ2-1	NA	TRBD2
TGTGCCAGCAGCCCGGGGACAGCCGGATACGAGCAGTACTTC	CASSPGTAGYEQYF	TRBV7-8	TRBJ2-7	NA	TRBD1
TGCGCCAGCAGCTTGACGGTGGGGACAGTCAATGAAAAACTGTTTTTT	CASSLTVGTVNEKLFF	TRBV5-1	TRBJ1-4	NA	TRBD1
TGTGCCAGCAGCTTGGGACTAGCGGGAGGCGCAGATACGCAGTATTTT	CASSLGLAGGADTQYF	TRBV5-4	TRBJ2-3	NA	TRBD2
TGTGCCAGCAGCCAAGATCCGGATTCTGCGAACACCGGGGAGCTGTTTTTT	CASSQDPDSANTGELFF	TRBV4-2	TRBJ2-2	NA	NA
TGTGCCAGCAGTGAGGGGGTTGTATACACCTTC	CASSEGVVYTF	TRBV2	TRBJ1-2	NA	NA
TGTGCCAGCAGCTTAGGCAGCGCAACTAATGAAAAACTGTTTTTT	CASSLGSATNEKLFF	TRBV7-9	TRBJ1-4	NA	NA
TGTGCCAGCAGTGCATCAGGGGGGGGCGGCACTGAAGCTTTCTTT	CASSASGGGGTEAFF	TRBV25-1	TRBJ1-1	NA	TRBD1
TGTGCCAGCAGTGCCGGGACTCTGAACACCGGGGAGCTGTTTTTT	CASSAGTLNTGELFF	TRBV25-1	TRBJ2-2	NA	NA
TGTGCCAGCAGCTTGGGGGCGGGGGCTAACTTCTACGAGCAGTACTTC	CASSLGAGANFYEQYF	TRBV7-9	TRBJ2-7	NA	NA
TGTGCCAGTAGTAGGAGGGACAGGGCTAACTATGGCTACACCTTC	CASSRRDRANYGYTF	TRBV19	TRBJ1-2	NA	TRBD1
TGTGCCAGCAGCCTCGAAAGGGGGGCACCCTATGGCTACACCTTC	CASSLERGAPYGYTF	TRBV2	TRBJ1-2	once	NA
TGTGCCACCAGCAGAGAGACAGGGATGGTACAGCCCCAGCATTTT	CATSRETGMVQPQHF	TRBV15	TRBJ1-5	NA	TRBD1
TGTGCCAGCAGCTTATTTGTAAGGGGGCTTTATATCACAGATACGCAGTATTTT	CASSLFVRGLYITDTQYF	TRBV7-8	TRBJ2-3	NA	TRBD1
TGTGCCATCAGTAAGACAGGCCCGGGCTACGAGCAGTACTTC	CAISKTGPGYEQYF	TRBV10-3	TRBJ2-7	NA	NA
TGTGCCAGCAGCGGACAGGGGGAAGCCGGGGAGCTGTTTTTT	CASSGQGEAGELFF	TRBV7-7	TRBJ2-2	NA	TRBD1
TGTGCCAGCAGTGACCCCCCTAGCGGGAGGTTCCATGAGCAGTTCTTC	CASSDPPSGRFHEQFF	TRBV6-4	TRBJ2-1	NA	TRBD2
TGTGCCAGCAGTTACTTGGCTAGCGGACCCTACGAGCAGTACTTC	CASSYLASGPYEQYF	TRBV6-6	TRBJ2-7	NA	TRBD2
TGCGCCAGCAGCTTAACAGGCACCAACACTGAAGCTTTCTTT	CASSLTGTNTEAFF	TRBV5-1	TRBJ1-1	NA	NA
TGTGCCAGCTCACCACTCCATATGGACAGGGAAGCCTACGAGCAGTACTTC	CASSPLHMDREAYEQYF	TRBV18	TRBJ2-7	NA	TRBD1
TGCAGCGTTGAGGACAGGGGGATGAACACTGAAGCTTTCTTT	CSVEDRGMNTEAFF	TRBV29-1	TRBJ1-1	once	TRBD1
TGTGCCAGTAATCCAGCGGGACGTATTCCTTCGGCCCTCCACTTT	CASNPAGRIPSALHF	TRBV19	TRBJ1-6	few	NA
TGCAGCGTTCTAATCCCTCGGGGGCGGGAGACCCAGTACTTC	CSVLIPRGRETQYF	TRBV29-1	TRBJ2-5	NA	NA
TGTGCCAGCAGCCCAGGACAGGGCCTACTCAATCAGCCCCAGCATTTT	CASSPGQGLLNQPQHF	TRBV7-2	TRBJ1-5	once	TRBD1
TGTGCCAGCAGTGAACGGGTCCACACAGATACGCAGTATTTT	CASSERVHTDTQYF	TRBV2	TRBJ2-3	NA	NA
TGTGCCAGTAGTATATGGGGGGACACTGAAGCTTTCTTT	CASSIWGDTEAFF	TRBV19	TRBJ1-1	NA	NA
TGCGCCAGCAGCCCCACCGGACAGGGCACCCGTAATGAAAAACTGTTTTTT	CASSPTGQGTRNEKLFF	TRBV5-1	TRBJ1-4	NA	TRBD1
TGTGCCAGCTCACCACCAGACCCCTACGAGCAGTACTTC	CASSPPDPYEQYF	TRBV18	TRBJ2-7	once	NA
TGCGCCAGCAGCTCAACCCAAGGCGCCATGGCTTCACCCCTCCACTTT	CASSSTQGAMASPLHF	TRBV5-1	TRBJ1-6	NA	NA
TGTGCCAGCAGTGAATATAAGACGACCGGGGAGCTGTTTTTT	CASSEYKTTGELFF	TRBV25-1	TRBJ2-2	NA	NA
TGTGCCAGCAGCTTGGGACAGCTTGAAGCTTTCTTT	CASSLGQLEAFF	TRBV5-6	TRBJ1-1	few	NA
TGTGCCAGCAGCTTATTCACCGGGACAGGGAAGGGGAGCAATGAGCAGTTCTTC	CASSLFTGTGKGSNEQFF	TRBV11-3	TRBJ2-1	NA	TRBD1